This T cell receptor beta chain was recorded in a study of cytomegalovirus exposure and HLA in healthy donors listed by TCRdb under 2017. Looking at the study overall: An earlier analysis of roughly 630 of the donors reported 250 to 300 Gb of sequence data and 117 million unique TCR beta sequences from about 200 million T cells. An early release that covered some 630 HLA-typed donors contained around 300 gigabases of sequencing data and about 84 million unique TCR sequences. The genetic ancestry cluster associated with self-reported Caucasian donors included over 80% of the roughly 400 genotyped donors. The aim of the study was to test whether cataloging public T cell receptors could identify signatures of past pathogen exposure. Using immunosequencing, the study profiled T cell repertoires from 500 to 800 subjects and related those repertoires to cytomegalovirus serostatus. Along with the approximately 620-subject first cohort, a separate validation cohort of over 90 different subjects was used. To predict cytomegalovirus infection status, the study brought together high-throughput TCR immunosequencing, statistical association of individual TCRs with disease status, and machine learning. To study patterns of TCR occurrence, a later analysis re-analyzed previously published TCR beta repertoires from hundreds of donors and added high-resolution HLA genotyping. Rather than drawing on any new phenotypic data, the later analysis identified candidate immune exposures from TCR beta sequences and the way those sequences occurred across donors. To decide whether each TCR beta V gene segment behaved as functional or pseudogenic, an earlier analysis of some 570 of the donors relied on high-throughput TCR beta sequencing. Donor age, sex, ethnicity and CMV serostatus were collected together with the repertoire data. A later genetic analysis took genome-wide SNP genotypes for about 55% of the 666 donors and used that subset as a discovery cohort. All discovery cohort repertoires had been generated on a single sequencing platform. HLA typing included class I and class II loci at four-digit resolution. Typing coverage varied by locus: roughly 629-640 donors for A, B, C, DRB1 and DQB1; roughly 510 for DQA1; more than 600 for DPA1; roughly 450 for DPB1. A handful of DR-DQ haplotypes were handled as single units for association and clustering because linkage in the cohort was strong. Among around 400 genotyped donors of the cohort, an average of approximately 230,000 unique TCR beta nucleotide sequences were sequenced per donor, around 20% of them non-productive. Overall study outcomes, separate from this receptor: Specific HLA alleles were associated with around 18,000 TCR beta sequences at a false discovery rate of 0.05 in a later analysis. This cohort had only TCR beta chains sequenced, and the lack of alpha or paired-chain data limited which features could be detected. Because counts were too low, roughly 16 rarely observed V segments, including chromosome 9 orphons, were left out of the earlier analysis of about 500 of the donors. Across donors, most TCR sequences were observed very rarely, whereas some public TCRs were present in many individuals. A total of 164 TCR beta chains were listed by the study as associated with cytomegalovirus. Because some donors lacked HLA typing at each locus, the association tests relied only on the typed subset. When HLA alleles, especially DR and DQ, strongly co-occurred, TCR associations were difficult to assign to individual alleles. For the cohort, immune exposure information was limited to CMV serostatus. A later analysis found that most CMV-associated TCR beta chains appeared HLA-restricted, with HLA associations seemingly driven largely by CMV exposure. In a later analysis, HLA-associated TCR beta chains showed more clonal expansion and lower generation probabilities than non-associated chains that were equally common. In a later analysis, several top co-occurrence clusters were reported to appear linked to parvovirus B19, influenza, CMV and Epstein-Barr virus. The sequencing pipeline was judged likely to have produced a cluster of highly shared sequence variants as a technical artifact. Broadly in line with IMGT annotations, most TCR beta V segments showed up in productive rearrangements about 90% or about 30% of the time in an earlier analysis of several hundred of the donors. In a later analysis, TCR association rates were found to vary across HLA loci, with the most associated TCRs seen for DRB1 alleles and the fewest for HLA-C alleles. A further reported finding was that TCR beta sequences accurately predicted the HLA-A and HLA-B alleles for most subjects in the first cohort. In vitro tests confirmed that a few of the cytomegalovirus-associated TCR beta chains recognize cytomegalovirus antigens. The 87-base-pair reads could not distinguish some IMGT-functional V segments, including TRBV6-2 and TRBV6-3, so those segments were excluded. Roughly uniform sequencing depth across donors was assumed in presence/absence analyses, although this assumption may not hold. A later genetic analysis reported fewer N-insertions in productive TCRs among donors in an Asian-associated ancestry cluster than the approximately 700-donor mean. Linkage disequilibrium might explain the correlated functional status among segregating V segments, but an unknown experimental factor could not be ruled out. A later genetic analysis associated a missense DCLRE1C variant with V-gene and J-gene trimming of TCR beta chains, and an independent cohort replicated the association. The classifier was reported to diagnose cytomegalovirus status with high specificity and sensitivity in both the original and validation cohorts. The authors suggested that the approach could potentially be extended to other disease states and immunological phenotypes.

Library construction relied on the immunoSEQ multiplex PCR assay. For the multiplex PCR, a mixture combining 60 forward primers for TCR Vbeta segments and 13 reverse primers for TCR Jbeta segments was used. The CDR3 region of rearranged TCR beta genes was amplified from genomic DNA with a multiplex PCR assay. The Illumina HiSeq System was used to sequence the amplified TCR beta libraries as 87-base-pair reads. As for the authors' bioinformatics: A later analysis counted about 80 million unique TCR beta chains across the 670 or so repertoires, and roughly 10 million of these chains were shared by at least two donors. Raw reads were error-corrected and collapsed into unique sequences by a nearest-neighbor algorithm in which closely related sequences were merged to remove PCR and sequencing errors. CDR3 sequences were aligned to IMGT reference sequences to assign V, D and J gene segments. Each retained sequence needed at least a six-nucleotide match to both a V gene segment and a J gene segment. Rearrangements were classified as productive when the CDR3 lacked stop codons and remained in frame with V and J, and all other rearrangements were classified as non-productive. Following IMGT convention, CDR3 was defined as the stretch from the second conserved V-encoded cysteine up to the conserved J-encoded phenylalanine. The earlier analysis of a few hundred of the donors excluded sequences that lacked an unambiguous match to a single V gene segment. An earlier analysis of several hundred of the donors classified V segments as functional when productive rearrangements were above 56.7% and as segregating when the standard deviation between donors was above 5%. A statistical classification framework was built to diagnose cytomegalovirus status from the catalog of TCR beta chain sequences. In a later analysis, V and J genes were assigned by comparing TCR nucleotide sequences against IMGT/GENE-DB human TR gene sequences. Using the TCRdist pipeline, a later analysis assigned CDR3 sequences along with most-parsimonious VDJ recombination scenarios. A later analysis defined each TCR beta chain by its CDR3 amino acid sequence plus V-gene family, and excluded reads lacking a unique V-gene family. A later analysis removed 550 to 650 highly shared, low-generation-probability nucleotide sequences to deal with suspected cross-contamination and a sequencing artifact. In a later analysis, a clonal expansion index was calculated for each public chain from normalized within-repertoire ranks of inferred template counts. Generation probabilities in a later analysis came from a VDJ recombination model fitted to out-of-frame rearrangements, and those results were checked against IGoR. In a later analysis, hypergeometric tests were used to score TCR-TCR, TCR-HLA and TCR-CMV co-occurrence, with a repertoire-size bias correction applied to TCR pairs. In a later analysis, false discovery rates were estimated by permuting HLA or CMV assignments 20 times. In a later analysis, co-occurring TCRs were grouped using DBSCAN, and TCRdist sequence similarity was added for clustering within HLA-allele-positive subsets. Repertoires with fewer than 30,000 or more than 120,000 public chains, plus five repertoires with anomalous nucleotide sharing, were excluded from co-occurrence clustering. This immuneACCESS table, as held by TCRdb, lists in-frame sequences with V and J called but not all clones. Of the missing ones, under half trace to an unresolved V gene in checked studies; the others have no known cause. That table is the source of V, J and clone size, and D and trimming were worked out from the DNA. This sample has 110,000 or so clones in its table, and approximately 82% of those were observed once. 7.5% to 9% of the sample comes from the top ten.

CDR1 SNHLY and CDR2 FYNNEI are derived from the germline V gene. There are 13 amino acids in the CDR3, from cysteine to phenylalanine inclusive. The sequence is cut down to CDR3 DNA, 39 bases in frame from base 1. Deletion took 7 bases off V and 5 bases off J, with a span of 12 bases between the germline ends. The cohort comprised fewer than 750 healthy bone marrow donors. At the time of sampling, every cohort member was nominally healthy, though immune exposures that went unrecorded were likely present. The donor tested CMV seropositive and was one of the 289 seropositive cohort members. Every donor gave a peripheral blood sample, and the peripheral blood mononuclear cells from that sample were used for TCR beta sequencing. The Qiagen DNeasy Blood Extraction Kit was used to extract genomic DNA from the blood cell samples. About this clone itself: Which antigen it targets is not known. No much larger clone is present one base from it, and per-base qualities are unavailable.

Sequencing was carried out using PBMCs. Recombination joined TRBV2 with TRBJ1-5; there is no confident call for the D gene. The sequence derives from a man aged 35-49 years in good health and CMV-seropositive. The CDR3 corresponds to CASTLILDQPQHF. The nucleotide sequence reads as follows: TGTGCCAGCACCCTAATCCTGGATCAGCCCCAGCATTTT.